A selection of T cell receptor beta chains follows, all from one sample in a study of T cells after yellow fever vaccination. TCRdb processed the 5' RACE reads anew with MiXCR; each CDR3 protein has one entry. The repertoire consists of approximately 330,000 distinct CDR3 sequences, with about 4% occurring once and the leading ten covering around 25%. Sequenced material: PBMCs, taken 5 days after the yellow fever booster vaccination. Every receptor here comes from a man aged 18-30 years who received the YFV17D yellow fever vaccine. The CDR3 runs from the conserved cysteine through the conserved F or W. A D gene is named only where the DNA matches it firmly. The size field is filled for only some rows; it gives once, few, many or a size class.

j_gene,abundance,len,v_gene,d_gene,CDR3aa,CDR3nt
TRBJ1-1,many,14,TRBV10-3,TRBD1,CAINGQGEDTEAFF,TGTGCCATCAACGGACAGGGTGAGGACACTGAAGCTTTCTTT
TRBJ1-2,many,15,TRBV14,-,CASSQVGGVWQGYTF,TGTGCCAGCAGCCAAGTCGGAGGGGTCTGGCAAGGCTACACCTTC
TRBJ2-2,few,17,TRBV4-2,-,CASSHSPWVSPTGELFF,TGTGCCAGCAGCCATTCGCCGTGGGTCTCCCCCACCGGGGAGCTGTTTTTT
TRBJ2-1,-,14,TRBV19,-,CASNQGSSYNEQFF,TGTGCCAGTAATCAGGGGTCATCCTACAATGAGCAGTTCTTC
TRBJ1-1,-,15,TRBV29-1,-,CSALPFGGVNTEAFF,TGCAGCGCGCTCCCATTCGGGGGGGTGAACACTGAAGCTTTCTTT
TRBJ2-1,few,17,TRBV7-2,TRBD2,CASSLVLAGVSYNEQFF,TGTGCCAGCAGCTTAGTTCTAGCGGGGGTCTCCTACAATGAGCAGTTCTTC
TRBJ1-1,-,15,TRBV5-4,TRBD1,CASSLGTGEGTEAFF,TGTGCCAGCAGCTTGGGGACAGGGGAGGGGACTGAAGCTTTCTTT
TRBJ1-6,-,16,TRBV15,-,CATSRDDRLYNSPLHF,TGTGCCACCAGCAGGGATGACAGGCTCTATAATTCACCCCTCCACTTT
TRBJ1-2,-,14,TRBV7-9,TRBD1,CASRGTGPNYGYTF,TGTGCCAGCAGGGGGACAGGGCCCAACTATGGCTACACCTTC
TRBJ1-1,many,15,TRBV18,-,CASSPRTGGDTEAFF,TGTGCCAGCTCACCAAGAACAGGCGGGGACACTGAAGCTTTCTTT
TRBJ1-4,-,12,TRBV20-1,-,CSASFGNEKLFF,TGCAGTGCTAGTTTCGGTAATGAAAAACTGTTTTTT
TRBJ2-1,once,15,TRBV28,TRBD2,CASSSNRGAYNEQFF,TGTGCCAGCAGTTCCAACCGGGGGGCCTACAATGAGCAGTTCTTC
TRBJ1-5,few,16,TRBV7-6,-,CASSLGAVGGDQPQHF,TGTGCCAGCAGCTTAGGGGCAGTCGGGGGGGATCAGCCCCAGCATTTT
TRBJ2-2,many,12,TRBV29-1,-,CSVEKGAGELFF,TGCAGCGTTGAAAAGGGGGCCGGGGAGCTGTTTTTT
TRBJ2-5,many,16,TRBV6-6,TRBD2,CASSQGTSGRQETQYF,TGTGCCAGCAGCCAAGGGACTAGCGGGCGGCAAGAGACCCAGTACTTC
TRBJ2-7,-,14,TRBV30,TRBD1,CAWSPQGVDYEQYF,TGTGCCTGGAGTCCCCAGGGGGTGGACTACGAGCAGTACTTC
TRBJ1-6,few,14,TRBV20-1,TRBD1,CSAREWTGESPLHF,TGCAGTGCTAGAGAATGGACAGGGGAATCACCCCTCCACTTT
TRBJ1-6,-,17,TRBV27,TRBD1,CASSLTPTGSYNSPLHF,TGTGCCAGCAGTCTAACCCCGACAGGGAGCTATAATTCACCCCTCCACTTT
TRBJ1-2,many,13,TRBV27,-,CASSSEANYGYTF,TGTGCCAGCAGTTCAGAAGCTAACTATGGCTACACCTTC
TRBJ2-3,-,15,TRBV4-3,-,CASRRVGGGTDTQYF,TGCGCCAGCAGACGAGTTGGGGGAGGCACAGATACGCAGTATTTT
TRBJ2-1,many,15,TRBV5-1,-,CASSTVGDSYNEQFF,TGCGCCAGCAGCACCGTAGGGGACTCATACAATGAGCAGTTCTTC
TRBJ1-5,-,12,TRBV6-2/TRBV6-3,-,CASKQGNQPQHF,TGTGCCAGCAAACAAGGCAATCAGCCCCAGCATTTT
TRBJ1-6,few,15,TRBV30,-,CAWSARTVDNSPLHF,TGTGCCTGGAGTGCTAGGACAGTAGATAATTCACCCCTCCACTTT
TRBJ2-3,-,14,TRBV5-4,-,CASGLGMTSETQYF,TGTGCCAGCGGTCTCGGGATGACCTCAGAAACGCAGTATTTT
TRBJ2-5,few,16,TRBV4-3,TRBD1,CASSQDGGTGEGTQYF,TGCGCCAGCAGCCAAGATGGGGGGACAGGGGAAGGGACCCAGTACTTC
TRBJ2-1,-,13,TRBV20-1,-,CSAFGGPPNEQFF,TGCAGTGCTTTCGGGGGGCCCCCAAATGAGCAGTTCTTC
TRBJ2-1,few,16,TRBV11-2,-,CASSGAAGSSYNEQFF,TGTGCCAGCAGCGGAGCGGCGGGATCCTCCTACAATGAGCAGTTCTTC
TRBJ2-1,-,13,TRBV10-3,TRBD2,CASSGGARDEQFF,TGTGCCAGTAGCGGGGGGGCGAGGGATGAGCAGTTCTTC
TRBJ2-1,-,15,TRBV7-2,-,CASSPQTGTYNEQFF,TGTGCCAGCAGCCCACAGACCGGAACCTACAATGAGCAGTTCTTC
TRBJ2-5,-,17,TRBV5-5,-,CASSLAGRARGQETQYF,TGTGCCAGCAGCTTGGCGGGACGGGCCAGGGGCCAAGAGACCCAGTACTTC
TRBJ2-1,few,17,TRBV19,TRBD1,CASSFPTGRGSYNEQFF,TGTGCCAGTAGTTTCCCGACAGGGAGAGGTTCCTACAATGAGCAGTTCTTC
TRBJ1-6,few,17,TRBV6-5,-,CASSFGRPGRGNSPLHF,TGTGCCAGCAGTTTCGGCCGTCCGGGACGAGGAAATTCACCCCTCCACTTT
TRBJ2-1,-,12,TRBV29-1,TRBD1,CSVNRQGTEQFF,TGCAGCGTGAACAGACAGGGTACTGAGCAGTTCTTC
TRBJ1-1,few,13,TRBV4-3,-,CASSQDTRVGAFF,TGCGCCAGCAGCCAAGACACACGGGTAGGGGCTTTCTTT
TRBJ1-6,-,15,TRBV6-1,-,CASSPGDDRRSPLHF,TGTGCCAGCAGCCCCGGGGATGACCGCCGATCACCCCTCCACTTT
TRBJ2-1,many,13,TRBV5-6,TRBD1,CASSFQGANEQFF,TGTGCCAGCAGCTTTCAGGGGGCGAATGAGCAGTTCTTC
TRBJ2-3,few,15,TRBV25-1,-,CASSEFRGSSDTQYF,TGTGCCAGCAGTGAATTTCGGGGCAGCAGTGATACGCAGTATTTT
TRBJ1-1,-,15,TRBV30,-,CAWSVLWGKTTEAFF,TGTGCCTGGAGTGTTCTCTGGGGGAAAACCACTGAAGCTTTCTTT
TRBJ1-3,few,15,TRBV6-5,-,CASSYLSGSGNTIYF,TGTGCCAGCAGTTACCTTTCGGGGTCTGGAAACACCATATATTTT
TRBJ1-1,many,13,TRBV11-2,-,CASSQGSYTEAFF,TGTGCCAGCAGCCAGGGGTCGTACACTGAAGCTTTCTTT
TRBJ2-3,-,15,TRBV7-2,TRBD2,CASRSGTTSTDTQYF,TGTGCCAGCAGGTCCGGGACTACTAGCACAGATACGCAGTATTTT
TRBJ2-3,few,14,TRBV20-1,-,CSARNAGAADTQYF,TGCAGTGCTAGAAATGCGGGGGCCGCAGATACGCAGTATTTT
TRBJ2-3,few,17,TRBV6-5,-,CASSYSAGRGAPDTQYF,TGTGCCAGCAGTTACTCGGCGGGGCGGGGTGCTCCGGATACGCAGTATTTT
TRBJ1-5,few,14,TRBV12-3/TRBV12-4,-,CASSLQMSNQPQHF,TGTGCCAGCAGTTTGCAGATGAGCAATCAGCCCCAGCATTTT
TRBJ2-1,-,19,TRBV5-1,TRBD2,CASSEGLAGEGRPYNEQFF,TGCGCCAGCAGCGAAGGACTAGCGGGGGAAGGACGCCCCTACAATGAGCAGTTCTTC
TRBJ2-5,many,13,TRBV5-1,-,CASSLQGEETQYF,TGTGCCAGCAGCTTACAGGGAGAAGAGACCCAGTACTTC